This T cell receptor beta chain was found in a study of blood T cell repertoires in COVID-19. Method: immunoSEQ multiplex PCR; TCRdb's copy keeps in-frame clones and lacks some. The table shows 95,000 or so clones, with around nine tenths occurring only once. The CDR3 contains 14 residues. Germline V gene sequence: CDR1 MGHRA, CDR2 YSYEKL. Trimming removed 0 bases from V and 7 bases from J, with 10 bases in between. The material sequenced was peripheral blood. The rearrangement links TRBV4-1 to TRBJ1-5; weak D call: TRBD1 (6 bases). This clonotype originated in a man older than 75 with active or convalescent COVID-19. DNA of the CDR3: TGCGCCAGCAGCCAAGAGGACAGCAGGCAGCCCCAGCATTTT. Translated: CASSQEDSRQPQHF.